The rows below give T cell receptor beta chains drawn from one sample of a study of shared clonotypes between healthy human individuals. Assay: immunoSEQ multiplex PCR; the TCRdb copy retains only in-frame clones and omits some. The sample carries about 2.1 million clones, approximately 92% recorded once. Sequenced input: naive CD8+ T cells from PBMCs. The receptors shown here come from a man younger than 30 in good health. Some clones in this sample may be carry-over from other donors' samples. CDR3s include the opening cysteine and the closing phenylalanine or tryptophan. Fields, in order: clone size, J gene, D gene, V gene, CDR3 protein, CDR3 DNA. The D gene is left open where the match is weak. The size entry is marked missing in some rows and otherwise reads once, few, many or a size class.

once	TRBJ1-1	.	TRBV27	CASGPGGAQMNTEAFF	TGTGCCAGCGGACCGGGGGGGGCTCAAATGAACACTGAAGCTTTCTTT
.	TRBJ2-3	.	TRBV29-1	CSVEDQGTDTQYF	TGCAGCGTTGAAGATCAGGGCACAGATACGCAGTATTTT
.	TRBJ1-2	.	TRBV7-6	CASSLLTASYGYTF	TGTGCCAGCAGCTTACTTACAGCCTCCTATGGCTACACCTTC
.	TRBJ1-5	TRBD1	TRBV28	CASSSTTGLGPQHF	TGTGCCAGCAGTTCGACGACAGGGCTAGGGCCCCAGCATTTT
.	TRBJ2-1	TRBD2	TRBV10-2	CASSSLAESTDEQFF	TGCGCCAGCAGTTCACTAGCGGAATCAACCGATGAGCAGTTCTTC
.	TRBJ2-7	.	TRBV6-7	CASCRGPYEQYF	TGTGCCAGTTGTAGAGGGCCCTACGAGCAGTACTTC
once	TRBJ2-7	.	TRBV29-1	CSVESGTRYEQYF	TGCAGCGTTGAAAGTGGGACCAGGTACGAGCAGTACTTC
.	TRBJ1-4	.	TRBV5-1	CASSSHGDPREPNEKLFF	TGCGCCAGCAGCAGCCATGGAGATCCAAGGGAACCTAATGAAAAACTGTTTTTT
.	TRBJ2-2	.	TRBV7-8	CASSLYIPGRANTGELFF	TGTGCCAGCAGCTTATATATCCCCGGGAGAGCGAACACCGGGGAGCTGTTTTTT
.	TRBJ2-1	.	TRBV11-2	CASSLGSSFYNEQFF	TGTGCCAGCAGCTTAGGCTCCTCCTTCTACAATGAGCAGTTCTTC